Below, 9 T cell receptor beta chains from the same sample are listed, as sequenced in a study of blood T cells in healthy people across ages. A sample-barcoded 5' primer and a J-beta primer mix were used in a second PCR of roughly 7 to 11 cycles. TCRdb reprocessed the 5' RACE reads with MiXCR, giving one entry per CDR3 protein. The sample lists approximately 800,000 distinct CDR3 sequences; 53% were seen once. Sequenced sample: blood. The receptor source for this set is an elderly man in good health.

This clonotype was counted only a few times. This sequence joins TRBV4-2 and TRBJ2-7; 8 positions match TRBD1. V lost 4 bases and J lost 2; bases outside the gene matches: 4. The CDR3 runs to 14 residues. Germline CDR1 and CDR2: LGHNA and YNFKEQ. CDR3 amino acids: CASSRGQVPYEQYF. DNA of the CDR3: TGTGCCAGCAGCCGGGGACAGGTTCCCTACGAGCAGTACTTC.

This clonotype was seen a few times. The J gene is TRBJ1-4, the V gene TRBV27, with D tentatively TRBD1 (6 bases). The CDR3 consists of 15 residues. Per germline, CDR1 MNHEY and CDR2 SMNVEV (reference sequence). V lost 4 bases and J 5 bases, leaving 14 bases between the germline ends. CDR3 sequence: CASSSTGQGNEKLFF. DNA of the CDR3: TGTGCCAGCAGTTCCACAGGCCAGGGGAATGAAAAACTGTTTTTT.

The chain combines TRBV29-1 with TRBJ2-3; TRBD2 might be the D (7 bases). The CDR3 length is 12 residues. V dropped 8 bases and J dropped 14 bases, with 23 bases sitting between them. Germline V gives CDR1 SQVTM, CDR2 ANQGSEA. CDR3 nucleotide sequence: TGCAGCATTTGGGGGGGCGACAGATACGCGTATTTT. Residues: CSIWGGDRYAYF.

This clonotype was seen ten or more times. The chain recombines TRBV10-2 with TRBJ2-7; 8 bases align to TRBD2. The CDR3 length is 14 residues. In germline, CDR1 is WSHSY, CDR2 SAAADI. J lost 0 bases, V lost 6 bases, and 4 bases had no gene match. CDR3 in DNA: TGCGCCAGCAGAGCCAGCGGGAGCTCCTACGAGCAGTACTTC. Protein: CASRASGSSYEQYF.

The rearrangement uses TRBV21-1 and TRBJ1-2; the table's D call, TRBD1, was not checked against the DNA. TRBV21-1 is labeled a pseudogene. The length of the CDR3 is 17 residues. CDR3 DNA: TGTGCCAGCAGTACACCGGGACAGGGGGTAGCTAACTATGGCTACACCTTC. This gives the protein CASSTPGQGVANYGYTF.

This clonotype was recorded a few times. V is TRBV24-1 and J is TRBJ1-2; perhaps TRBD1 as D (5 bases). Trimming pared 3 bases from V and 5 bases from J, leaving 9 bases between. Germline V gene sequence: CDR1 KGHDR, CDR2 SFDVKD. The CDR3 is 13 residues long. The chain's CDR3 is CATSDRGPYGYTF. CDR3 nucleotide sequence: TGTGCCACCAGTGATCGGGGACCATATGGCTACACCTTC.

The V call is TRBV5-1, the J call TRBJ2-2; D uncertain. Germline lookup yields CDR1 SGHRS and CDR2 YFSETQ. The CDR3 totals 13 residues. V lost 3 bases to trimming and J lost 6 bases, with 9 bases between them. The CDR3 spells CASSSDWAGELFF. CDR3 nucleotide sequence: TGCGCCAGCAGCTCAGACTGGGCCGGGGAGCTGTTTTTT.

The CDR3 DNA is TGTGCCAGCAGCTTGGCCAGGGGGAGTCTAACAGATACGCAGTATTTT. Translation: CASSLARGSLTDTQYF. The gene calls are TRBV5-5 and TRBJ2-3; 7 bases align to TRBD1. The CDR3 is made up of 16 amino acids. V dropped 0 bases and J dropped 3; count of bases not matched to a gene: 7. CDR1 SGHKS and CDR2 YYEKEE come from the germline V gene (reference sequence).

The rearrangement links TRBV2 to TRBJ2-3; the D is unclear. V dropped 8 bases and J dropped 5 bases, with 23 bases sitting between them. Germline loops: CDR1 SNHLY, CDR2 FYNNEI. The length of the CDR3 is 16 residues. CDR3 coding DNA: TGTGCCAGCCCCAGCGTCTCGCTGGGTGGCGAAGATACGCAGTATTTT. Translated: CASPSVSLGGEDTQYF.